One T cell receptor beta chain is described in this entry. The antigen remains undetermined. Using a FACSAria, the CD4+ and CD8+ T cells were sorted from the PBMCs. The CDR3 runs 13 residues. This entry is derived from a study of CD8+ T cells in alopecia areata. Study-wide findings and caveats: Possibly because of HLA-related factors, TCR sharing was less clear across patients than in mice. Higher clonality was seen in lesional scalp than in normal scalp, especially in alopecia totalis/universalis.

In each case, RNA was isolated and then reverse transcribed into cDNA as the sequencing template. Assay used: immunoSEQ multiplex PCR; TCRdb lists only in-frame clones, some missing. The sample includes about 98,000 clones, less than 50% of them seen just once. The sequence was obtained from a human donor with alopecia areata. The sample consisted of CD4+ T cells sorted from blood. The rearrangement joins TRBV12-2 to TRBJ2-7. TRBV12-2 is tagged as a pseudogene. The CDR3 loop reads CASRLARSHEQYF. CDR3 in DNA: TGTGCAAGTCGCTTAGCGCGCAGCCACGAGCAGTACTTC.